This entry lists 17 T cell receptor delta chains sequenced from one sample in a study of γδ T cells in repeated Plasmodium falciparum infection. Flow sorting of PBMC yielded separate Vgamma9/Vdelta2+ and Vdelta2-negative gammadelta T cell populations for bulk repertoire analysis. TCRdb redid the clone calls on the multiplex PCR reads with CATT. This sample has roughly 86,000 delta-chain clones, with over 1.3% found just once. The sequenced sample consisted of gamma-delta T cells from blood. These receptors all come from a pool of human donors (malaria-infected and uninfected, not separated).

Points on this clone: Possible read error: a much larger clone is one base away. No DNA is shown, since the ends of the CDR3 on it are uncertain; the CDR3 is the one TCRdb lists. The CDR3 spells CALGDWGLPTLLGERKYTDKLIF. J gene calling gave no result, while the V gene is TRDV1; TRDD3 was called by the table and not checked on the DNA. CDR1 and CDR2 (germline): TSWWSYY, QGS. 23 amino acids form the CDR3, both terminal residues included.

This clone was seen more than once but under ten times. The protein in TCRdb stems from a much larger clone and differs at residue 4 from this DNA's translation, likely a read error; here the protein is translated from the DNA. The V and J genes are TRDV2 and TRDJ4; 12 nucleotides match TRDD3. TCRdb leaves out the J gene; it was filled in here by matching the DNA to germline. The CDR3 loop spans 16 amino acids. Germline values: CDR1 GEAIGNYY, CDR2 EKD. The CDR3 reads CACGTVAGGYARPLIF. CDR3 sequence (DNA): TGTGCCTGTGGCACCGTGGCTGGGGGATACGCTAGACCCCTGATCTTT.

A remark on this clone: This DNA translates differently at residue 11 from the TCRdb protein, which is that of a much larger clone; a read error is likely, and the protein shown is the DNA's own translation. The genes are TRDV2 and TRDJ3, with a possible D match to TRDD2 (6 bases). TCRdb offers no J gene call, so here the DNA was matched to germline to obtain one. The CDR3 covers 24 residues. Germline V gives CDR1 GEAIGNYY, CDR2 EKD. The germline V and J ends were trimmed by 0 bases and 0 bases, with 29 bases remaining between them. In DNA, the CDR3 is TGTGCCTGTGACACCGGTCTTCCTCAAAATGCTGGGACCAGACTCTCCTGGGACACCCGACAGATGTTTTTC. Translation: CACDTGLPQNAGTRLSWDTRQMFF.

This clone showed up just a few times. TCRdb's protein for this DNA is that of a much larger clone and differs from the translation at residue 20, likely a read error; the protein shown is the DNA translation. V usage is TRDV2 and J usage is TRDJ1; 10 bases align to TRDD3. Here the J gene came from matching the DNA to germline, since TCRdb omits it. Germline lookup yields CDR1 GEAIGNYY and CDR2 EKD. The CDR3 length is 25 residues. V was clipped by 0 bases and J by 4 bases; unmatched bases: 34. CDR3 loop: CACDTVGLGGYAANRVSETIDKLIF. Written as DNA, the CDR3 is TGTGCCTGTGACACCGTCGGTCTGGGGGGATACGCGGCGAACCGCGTATCCGAGACCATCGATAAACTCATCTTT.

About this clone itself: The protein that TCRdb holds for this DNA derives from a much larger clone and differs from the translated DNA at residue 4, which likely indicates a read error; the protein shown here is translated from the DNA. CDR3: CALELIYLHRDKLIF. CDR3 in DNA: TGTGCTCTTGAGTTGATCTACCTCCACCGCGATAAACTCATCTTT. This chain joins TRDV1 and TRDJ1; D is undetermined. This CDR3 comprises 15 residues. V gave up 7 bases and J gave up 4 bases, with 19 bases separating them. The germline V gene encodes CDR1 TSWWSYY and CDR2 QGS.

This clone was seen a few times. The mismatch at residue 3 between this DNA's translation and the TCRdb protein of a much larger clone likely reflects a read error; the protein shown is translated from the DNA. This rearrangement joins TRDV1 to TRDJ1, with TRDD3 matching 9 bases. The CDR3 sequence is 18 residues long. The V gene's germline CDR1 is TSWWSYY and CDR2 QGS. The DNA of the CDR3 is TGTGCTCCTGGGAAACGGAGCCCCTGGGGGATCCCAGCCGATAAACTCATCTTT. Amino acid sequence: CAPGKRSPWGIPADKLIF.

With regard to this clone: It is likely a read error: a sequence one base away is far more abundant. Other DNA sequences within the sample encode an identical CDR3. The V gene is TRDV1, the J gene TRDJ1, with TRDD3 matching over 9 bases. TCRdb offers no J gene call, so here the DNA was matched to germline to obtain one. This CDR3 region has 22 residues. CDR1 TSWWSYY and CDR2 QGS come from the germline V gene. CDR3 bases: TGTGCTCTTGGTGAACCTATGGGCCATCCTACTGGGGGACGTCTGTACACCGATAAACTCATCTTT. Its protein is CALGEPMGHPTGGRLYTDKLIF.

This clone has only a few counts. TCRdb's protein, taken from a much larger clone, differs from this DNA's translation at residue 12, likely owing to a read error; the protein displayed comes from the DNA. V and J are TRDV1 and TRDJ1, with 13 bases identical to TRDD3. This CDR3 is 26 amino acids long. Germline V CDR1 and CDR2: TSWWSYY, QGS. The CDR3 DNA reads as TGTGCTCTTGGGGGCCTGGGGCCTACTACCCCTAACTGGGGGATACGGAATGTAGAGTACACTGATAAACTCATCTTT. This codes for CALGGLGPTTPNWGIRNVEYTDKLIF.

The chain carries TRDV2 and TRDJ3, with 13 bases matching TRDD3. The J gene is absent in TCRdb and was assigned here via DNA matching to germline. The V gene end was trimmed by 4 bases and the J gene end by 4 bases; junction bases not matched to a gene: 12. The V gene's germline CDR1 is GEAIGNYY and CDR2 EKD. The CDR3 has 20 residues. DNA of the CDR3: TGTGCCTGTGATCAACTGGGGGATACGCGATCGGAATGGGACACCCGACAGATGTTTTTC. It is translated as CACDQLGDTRSEWDTRQMFF.

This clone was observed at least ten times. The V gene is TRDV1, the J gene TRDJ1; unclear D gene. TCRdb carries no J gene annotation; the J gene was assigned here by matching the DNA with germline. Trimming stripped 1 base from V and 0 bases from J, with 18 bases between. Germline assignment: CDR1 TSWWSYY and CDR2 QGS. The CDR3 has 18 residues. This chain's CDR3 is CALGEPLTSIEYTDKLIF. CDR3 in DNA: TGTGCTCTTGGGGAACCCCTGACCAGTATCGAATACACCGATAAACTCATCTTT.

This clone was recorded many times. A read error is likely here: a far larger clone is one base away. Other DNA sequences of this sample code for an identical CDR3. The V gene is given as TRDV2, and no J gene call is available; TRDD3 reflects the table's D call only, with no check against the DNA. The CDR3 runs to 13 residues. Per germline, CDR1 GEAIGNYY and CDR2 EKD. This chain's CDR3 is CACDRLGTDKLIF. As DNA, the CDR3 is TGTGCCTGTGACCGTCTGGGGACCGATAAACTCATCTTC.

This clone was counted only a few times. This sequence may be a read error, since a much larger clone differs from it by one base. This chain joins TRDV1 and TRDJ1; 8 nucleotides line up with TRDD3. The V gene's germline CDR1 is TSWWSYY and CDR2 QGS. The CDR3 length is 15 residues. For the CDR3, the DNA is TGTGCTCTTGGGAAGGAGTCTGGGGGACCCCGAAAACCCATCTTT. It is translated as CALGKESGGPRKPIF.

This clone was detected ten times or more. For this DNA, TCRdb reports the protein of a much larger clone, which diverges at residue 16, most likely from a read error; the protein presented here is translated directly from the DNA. CDR3 residues: CACDGRIPGGPTDKLTF. CDR3 sequence (DNA): TGTGCCTGTGACGGAAGAATCCCTGGGGGACCCACCGATAAACTCACCTTT. The V gene call is TRDV2, and the J gene call is absent; no DNA check was done on the table's D call, TRDD3. The CDR3 consists of 17 residues. CDR1 GEAIGNYY and CDR2 EKD come from the germline V gene.

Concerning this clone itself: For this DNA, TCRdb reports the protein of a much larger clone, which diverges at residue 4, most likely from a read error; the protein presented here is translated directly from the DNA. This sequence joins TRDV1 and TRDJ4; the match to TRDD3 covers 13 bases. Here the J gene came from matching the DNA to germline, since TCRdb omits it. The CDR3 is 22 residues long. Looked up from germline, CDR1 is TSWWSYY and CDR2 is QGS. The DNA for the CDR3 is TGTGCTCTTGAGGAACTAGCCAATTTCATTACTGGGGGATACGCCCCGGCCAGACCCCTGATCTTT. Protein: CALEELANFITGGYAPARPLIF.

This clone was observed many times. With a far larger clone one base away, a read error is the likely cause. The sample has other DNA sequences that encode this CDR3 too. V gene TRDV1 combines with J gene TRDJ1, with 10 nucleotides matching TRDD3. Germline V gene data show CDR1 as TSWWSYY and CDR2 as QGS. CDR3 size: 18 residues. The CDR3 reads CALGELSVMGDTTDKLIF. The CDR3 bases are TGTGCTCTCGGGGAACTTTCAGTCATGGGGGATACAACCGATAAACTCATCTTT.

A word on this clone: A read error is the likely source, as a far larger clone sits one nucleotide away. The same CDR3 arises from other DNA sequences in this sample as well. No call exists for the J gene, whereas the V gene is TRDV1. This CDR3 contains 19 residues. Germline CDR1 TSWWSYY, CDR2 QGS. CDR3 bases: TGTGCTCTTGGTAAGAGTTCTTTTCCCTTGGTACTTTACACCGATAAACTCATCTTC. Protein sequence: CALGKSSFPLVLYTDKLIF.

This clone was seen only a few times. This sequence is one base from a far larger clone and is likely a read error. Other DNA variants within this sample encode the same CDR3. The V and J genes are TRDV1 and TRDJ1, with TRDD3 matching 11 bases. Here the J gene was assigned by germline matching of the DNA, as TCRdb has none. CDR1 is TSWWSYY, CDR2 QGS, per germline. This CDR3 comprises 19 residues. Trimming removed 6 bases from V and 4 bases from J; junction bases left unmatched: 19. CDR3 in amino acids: CALGGMPYWGIFGGDKLIF. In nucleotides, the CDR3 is TGTGCTCTTGGAGGTATGCCCTACTGGGGGATATTTGGCGGCGATAAACTCATCTTT.